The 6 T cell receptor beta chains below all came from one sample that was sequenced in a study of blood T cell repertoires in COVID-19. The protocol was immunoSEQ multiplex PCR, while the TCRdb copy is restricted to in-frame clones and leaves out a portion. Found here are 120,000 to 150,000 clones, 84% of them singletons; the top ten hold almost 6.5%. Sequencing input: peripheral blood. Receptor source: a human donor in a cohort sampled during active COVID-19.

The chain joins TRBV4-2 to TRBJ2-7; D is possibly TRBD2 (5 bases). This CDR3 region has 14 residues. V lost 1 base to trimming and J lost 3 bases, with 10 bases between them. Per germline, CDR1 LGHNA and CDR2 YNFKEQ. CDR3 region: CASSQGEGSYEQYF. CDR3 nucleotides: TGTGCCAGCAGCCAAGGTGAGGGAAGCTACGAGCAGTACTTC.

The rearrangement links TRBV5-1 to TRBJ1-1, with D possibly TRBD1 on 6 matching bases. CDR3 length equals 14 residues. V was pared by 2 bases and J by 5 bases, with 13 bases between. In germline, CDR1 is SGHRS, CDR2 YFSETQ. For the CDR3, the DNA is TGCGCCAGCAGCTTCGGACAGCGGGAAACTGAAGCTTTCTTT. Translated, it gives CASSFGQRETEAFF.

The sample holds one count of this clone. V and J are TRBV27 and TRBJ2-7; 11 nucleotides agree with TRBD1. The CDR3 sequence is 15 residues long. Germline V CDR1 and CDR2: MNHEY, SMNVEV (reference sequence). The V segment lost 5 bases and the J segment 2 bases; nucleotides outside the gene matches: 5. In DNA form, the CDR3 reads TGTGCCAGCAGTCCAAGGGGACAGGGGGCCTACGAGCAGTACTTC. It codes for CASSPRGQGAYEQYF.

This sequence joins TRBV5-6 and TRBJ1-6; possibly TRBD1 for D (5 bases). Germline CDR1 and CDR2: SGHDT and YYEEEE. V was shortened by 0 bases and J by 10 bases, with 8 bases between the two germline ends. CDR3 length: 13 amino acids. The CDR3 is CASSLGSGSPLHF. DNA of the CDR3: TGTGCCAGCAGCTTGGGTTCAGGGTCACCCCTCCACTTT.

In DNA form, the CDR3 reads TGTGCCAGCAGTGAAGTCTTTATGGGGCTCCCTAACCAAGAGACCCAGTACTTC. It encodes CASSEVFMGLPNQETQYF. The chain uses TRBV6-1 and TRBJ2-5, with TRBD1 as a possible D gene (5 bases). The CDR3 sequence is 18 residues long. Germline V gives CDR1 MNHNS, CDR2 SASEGT. The V end was cut by 1 base, the J end by 0 bases, with 18 bases between.

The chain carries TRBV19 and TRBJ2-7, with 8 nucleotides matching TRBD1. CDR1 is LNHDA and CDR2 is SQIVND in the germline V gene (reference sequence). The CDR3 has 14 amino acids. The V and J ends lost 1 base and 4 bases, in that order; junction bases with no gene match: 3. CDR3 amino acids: CASSIAGQVYEQYF. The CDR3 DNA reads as TGTGCCAGTAGTATAGCGGGACAGGTATACGAGCAGTACTTC.